These 15 T cell receptor beta chains came from one sample sequenced in a study of regulatory T cells in long-lasting Graves disease. As to time point: newly diagnosed GD, antithyroid drugs for less than 3 months. From RNA extracted from PBMCs, the TCR library was made. Both iRepertoire HTBI primers and Arm-PCR of CDR3 regions were used to build the TCR beta libraries. From the multiplex PCR reads, TCRdb called clonotypes with MiXCR, one entry per CDR3 protein. The sample yields 530,000 or so distinct CDR3 sequences, 16% seen once. This same sample was also part of a study on T cells in Graves' hyperthyroidism and ophthalmopathy.

The starting material was peripheral blood mononuclear cells (PBMCs), obtained at new diagnosis, from a patient treated with antithyroid drugs. The source of these receptors is a man between 18 and 29 years old with Graves disease.

This chain connects TRBV19 to TRBJ1-2, with 7 bases matching TRBD1. CDR3 length: 15 amino acids. Germline CDR1 and CDR2: LNHDA and SQIVND (reference sequence). The V segment lost 4 bases and the J segment 7 bases; nucleotides outside the gene matches: 12. CDR3 residues: CASSNTGTVTIGYTF. CDR3 nucleotide sequence: TGTGCCAGTAGTAACACCGGGACAGTAACTATTGGCTACACCTTC.

This clonotype was seen only a few times. Compared with germline, one end of the junction differs, possibly owing to a read error. The rearrangement joins TRBV27 to TRBJ2-7, with D perhaps TRBD2 (6 bases). The germline V gene has CDR1 MNHEY and CDR2 SMNVEV (reference sequence). This CDR3 contains 15 residues. The CDR3 protein is CASGPTTSRAYKQYF. The CDR3 bases are TGTGCCAGCGGTCCCACAACTAGCCGAGCCTACAAGCAGTACTTC.

This chain joins TRBV20-1 and TRBJ1-1, with TRBD1 matching 8 bases. Germline V gene sequence: CDR1 DFQATT, CDR2 SNEGSKA (reference sequence). CDR3 length: 13 amino acids. The V and J ends lost 6 bases and 4 bases, in that order; junction bases with no gene match: 7. The CDR3 here is CSALDRGTTEAFF. The CDR3 DNA sequence: TGCAGTGCGCTAGACAGGGGCACCACTGAAGCTTTCTTT.

The chain uses TRBV3-1 and TRBJ2-1; possible D gene TRBD2, 5 bases. The CDR3 extends over 15 amino acids. V was pared by 5 bases and J by 8 bases, with 19 bases between. CDR1 LGHDT and CDR2 YNNKEL come from the germline V gene (reference sequence). CDR3 in amino acids: CASSTLSLVIHEQFF. DNA of the CDR3: TGTGCCAGCAGCACCCTCTCACTAGTTATCCATGAGCAGTTCTTC.

This clonotype has at least ten counts. J is TRBJ2-7 and V is TRBV7-6; D possibly matches TRBD1 or TRBD2 (5 bases each). CDR3 length: 13 amino acids. Between the trimmed V and J ends, which lost 5 bases and 3 bases, there was a span of 11 bases. Per germline, CDR1 SGHVS and CDR2 FNYEAQ. CDR3 coding DNA: TGTGCCAGCAGCAGCCGGGACGGCTACGAGCAGTACTTC. Translating gives CASSSRDGYEQYF.

The J gene is TRBJ2-3, the V gene TRBV6-1; perhaps D is TRBD1 or TRBD2 (5 bases each). CDR3 length: 16 residues. The germline V gene encodes CDR1 MNHNS and CDR2 SASEGT. V gave up 8 bases and J gave up 4 bases, with 22 bases separating them. The CDR3 nucleotides are TGTGCCAGCCACTCGGGGCCAGGAGTCGGGGCAGATACGCAGTATTTT. Its translation: CASHSGPGVGADTQYF.

This clonotype was detected only once. Given the absence of the conserved phenylalanine or tryptophan at the CDR3 end, a read error is likely. The J gene is TRBJ2-1, the V gene TRBV5-1, with 8 bases identical to TRBD2. The J call may be faulty, since TRBJ2-5 better matches the DNA end. The CDR3 loop spans 14 amino acids. The germline CDR1 and CDR2 sequences are SGHRS and YFSETQ. DNA for the CDR3: TGCGCCAGCAGCTTGGGGACTAGCAGTGAGACCCAGTACTCC. Translated, it gives CASSLGTSSETQYS.

This clonotype was seen a handful of times. The chain employs TRBV27 and TRBJ1-5, with 12 bases lining up with TRBD1. The CDR3 is 18 residues long. With V trimmed by 5 bases and J by 6 bases, 14 bases remained unmatched. From germline, CDR1 is MNHEY and CDR2 SMNVEV (reference sequence). The CDR3 reads CASSDDRDRGPGGQPQHF. DNA of the CDR3: TGTGCCAGCAGTGATGATCGGGACAGGGGGCCGGGCGGTCAGCCCCAGCATTTT.

The V gene is TRBV12-3 or TRBV12-4, the J gene TRBJ1-1; D not resolved. The CDR3 spans 13 residues. Trimming shortened V by 6 bases and J by 1 base, and 9 bases separated the two germline ends. Here the CDR3 DNA reads TGTGCCAGCAGAAGGGCCAGGAACACTGAAGCTTTCTTT. Residues: CASRRARNTEAFF.

A note on this clonotype: In this CDR3 the conserved last residue, phenylalanine or tryptophan, is missing, so a read error is likely. The chain is built from TRBV6-1 and TRBJ2-5, with a possible D match to TRBD1 (6 bases). V lost 7 bases, J lost 2 bases, and 14 bases lay in between. CDR1 MNHNS and CDR2 SASEGT come from the germline V gene. The length of the CDR3 is 14 residues. The CDR3 region has the DNA TGTGCCAGCAACCCTACAAGGGGGCAAGAGACCCAGTACATC. As protein: CASNPTRGQETQYI.

This chain links TRBV12-3 or TRBV12-4 with TRBJ1-5; D might be TRBD1 (5 bases). Trimming took off 6 bases at V and 7 bases at J, with 19 bases between the two ends. The CDR3 is made up of 15 amino acids. The CDR3, as DNA: TGTGCCAGCAGCTCGACAGACCGGGGTTGGCAGCCCCAGCATTTT. Translating it yields CASSSTDRGWQPQHF.

The chain uses TRBV7-9 and TRBJ2-5, with a tentative D call TRBD1 (6 bases). The CDR3 is 14 residues long. Trimming took 8 bases from V and 5 from J, leaving 18 bases between them. Germline CDR1 is SEHNR and CDR2 is FQNEAQ (reference sequence). For the CDR3, the DNA is TGTGCCAGCGGACCCGGGACATCCGGCGAGACCCAGTACTTC. Its protein is CASGPGTSGETQYF.

This clonotype has ten or more counts. The CDR3, as DNA: TGTGCCAGCAGGAGCGGGGCCTATCAGCCCCAGCATTTT. Encoded protein: CASRSGAYQPQHF. The J gene is TRBJ1-5, the V gene TRBV6-1; maybe TRBD1 (5 bases). The CDR3 is 13 amino acids. Trimming stripped 6 bases from V and 5 bases from J, with 11 bases between. From germline, CDR1 is MNHNS and CDR2 SASEGT.

This clonotype has a count of ten or more. The rearrangement uses TRBV20-1 and TRBJ2-1; TRBD2 agrees at 8 bases. The V gene end was trimmed by 3 bases and the J gene end by 4 bases; junction bases not matched to a gene: 11. The CDR3 has 16 residues. Germline CDR1 and CDR2: DFQATT and SNEGSKA (reference sequence). CDR3 amino acids: CSARSREGRGYNEQFF. CDR3 sequence (DNA): TGCAGTGCTAGGAGTCGGGAGGGCCGTGGATACAATGAGCAGTTCTTC.

This clonotype was detected many times. The V call is TRBV12-3 or TRBV12-4, the J call TRBJ2-1, with TRBD2 identical over 12 bases. The CDR3 loop spans 16 amino acids. Unmatched junction bases numbered 9, after V lost 5 bases and J lost 7 bases. The CDR3 loop reads CASSAHGLAGSNEQFF. CDR3 sequence (DNA): TGTGCCAGCAGTGCCCATGGACTAGCGGGATCGAATGAGCAGTTCTTC.